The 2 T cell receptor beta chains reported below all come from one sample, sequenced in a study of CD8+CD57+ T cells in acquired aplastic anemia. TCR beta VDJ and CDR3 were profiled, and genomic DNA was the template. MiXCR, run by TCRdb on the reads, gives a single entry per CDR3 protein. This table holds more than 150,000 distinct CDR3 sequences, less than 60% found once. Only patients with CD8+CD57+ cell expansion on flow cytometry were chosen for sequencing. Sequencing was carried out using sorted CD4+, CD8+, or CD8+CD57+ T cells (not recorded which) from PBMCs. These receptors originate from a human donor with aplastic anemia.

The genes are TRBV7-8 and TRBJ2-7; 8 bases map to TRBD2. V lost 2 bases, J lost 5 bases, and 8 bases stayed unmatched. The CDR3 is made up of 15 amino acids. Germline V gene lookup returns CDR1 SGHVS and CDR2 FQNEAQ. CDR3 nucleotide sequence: TGTGCCAGCAGCTTACCTCGACTAGCGTCCCACGAGCAGTACTTC. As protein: CASSLPRLASHEQYF.

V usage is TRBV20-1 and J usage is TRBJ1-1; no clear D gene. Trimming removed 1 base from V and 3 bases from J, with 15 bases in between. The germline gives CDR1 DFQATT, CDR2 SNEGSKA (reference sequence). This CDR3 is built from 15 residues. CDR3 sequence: CSARAPGGRDTEAFF. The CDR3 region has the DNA TGCAGTGCTAGAGCCCCCGGTGGCCGAGACACTGAAGCTTTCTTT.